This T cell receptor beta chain was sequenced in a study of CD8 T cells in Susac syndrome. Study-wide background: Among sequenced Susac syndrome patients, more than five had active disease and under ten were in remission. Overall study findings and caveats: The CD4+ T cell repertoire of patients with Susac syndrome showed no detectable clonal expansion.

The CDR3 extends over 12 amino acids. V was clipped by 5 bases and J by 2 bases; unmatched bases: 2. Looked up from germline, CDR1 is DFQATT and CDR2 is SNEGSKA (reference sequence). RNA, at about 0.45 to 1 ug, was reverse transcribed with random hexamers. TCRdb analysed the immunoSEQ multiplex PCR reads with MiXCR anew, one entry per CDR3 protein. The data contain 95,000 to 150,000 distinct CDR3 sequences, roughly 95% of them seen just once; the ten biggest clones take up about 0.14%. A note on this clonotype: The antigen is undetermined.

CD8+ and CD4+ T cells taken from blood had their TCR beta sequenced. CD8+ and CD4+ T cells were negatively isolated; TEMRA cells were FACS-enriched. Sequenced input: CD4+ T cells from PBMCs. This sequence was found in a human donor with Susac syndrome. The chain couples TRBV20-1 to TRBJ1-1; 7 bases fit TRBD1. CDR3 amino acids: CSARQGNTEAFF. The DNA of the CDR3 is TGCAGTGCTCGACAGGGAAACACTGAAGCTTTCTTT.